This T cell receptor beta chain was recorded in a study of CD8 T cells in Susac syndrome (dated by TCRdb to the late 2010s). As for the study more broadly: Of the Susac syndrome patients who were sequenced, eight were in clinical remission while six had clinically active disease. Susac syndrome patients were therapy-naive, on corticosteroids (some also receiving IVIg), or on IVIg alone at blood withdrawal. The study used repertoire sequencing to test whether antigen drove CD8+ T cell activation and differentiation in Susac syndrome.

The CDR3 holds 15 amino acids from the cysteine to the phenylalanine. Only the CDR3 DNA is retained, 45 bases long and in frame from the first base. V ends up 2 bases short and J 8 bases short, with an unmatched junction base count of 4. The germline V gene encodes CDR1 MNHEY and CDR2 SMNVEV (reference sequence). RNA was extracted with the RNeasy kit and roughly 0.45 to 1 ug was reverse transcribed using random hexamers. TCR beta CDR3 regions were amplified with the immunoSEQ multiplex PCR assay covering 54 Vbeta and 13 Jbeta segments. PCR amplification bias was corrected by using a synthetic template baseline for primer optimization and computational correction. As for the original processing: Reads were annotated to V, D and J genes per IMGT and analyzed with immunoSEQ Analyzer, keeping only productive sequences. Clonality was computed as one minus Shannon entropy normalized by log2 of the number of productive unique sequences. Public and private clones were assessed among the 100 most prevalent clones of each patient and control. A clone was defined as Susac-specific if it was absent from the healthy and MS cohorts, from more than 850 published viral clones and from other ImmuneACCESS disease sequences. In-frame beta chains were kept once TCRdb had trimmed the public reads at Q25 with fastp and called clones with MiXCR. Each entry merges the rows of one CDR3 protein and shows their most common DNA and genes. TCRdb's processing, not the authors' own work, is the source of the V and J calls. The sample table records a few hundred thousand distinct CDR3 sequences; less than 95% of these occur just once. The ten top clones hold around 0.16% of the sample.

What the authors observed across the whole study: The TCR sequencing and HLA analysis was acknowledged to have included a relatively small number of individuals. In patients with Susac syndrome, the CD4+ T cell repertoire showed no detectable clonal expansion.

Regarding this clonotype: It lacks a known antigen. It has no much larger one-base neighbor in the sample; base qualities were not kept.

Peripheral blood CD8+ and CD4+ T cells from healthy donors, Susac syndrome patients and multiple sclerosis patients were profiled by high-throughput TCR beta sequencing. Susac syndrome patients met recently defined diagnostic criteria for definite or probable disease. Bulk CD8+ and CD4+ T cells were purified by magnetic negative isolation, whereas CD8+ TEMRA cells were enriched by FACS. Blood was collected in EDTA tubes and processed within 24 hours, with PBMCs isolated through density gradient centrifugation. PBMCs destined for TCR sequencing were cryopreserved in liquid nitrogen and later thawed in a 37 °C water bath. The sorted or isolated CD4+, CD8+ and CD8+ TEMRA cells had a purity of 90% or higher.

The specimen sequenced was CD4+ T cells from PBMCs. Here the chain combines TRBV27 and TRBJ1-6; 9 junctional bases match TRBD1. This TCR was sampled from a human donor with Susac syndrome. DNA sequence: TGTGCCAGCAGTTTAACCGGGACAGGGTATTCACCCCTCCACTTT. Its coded protein is CASSLTGTGYSPLHF.